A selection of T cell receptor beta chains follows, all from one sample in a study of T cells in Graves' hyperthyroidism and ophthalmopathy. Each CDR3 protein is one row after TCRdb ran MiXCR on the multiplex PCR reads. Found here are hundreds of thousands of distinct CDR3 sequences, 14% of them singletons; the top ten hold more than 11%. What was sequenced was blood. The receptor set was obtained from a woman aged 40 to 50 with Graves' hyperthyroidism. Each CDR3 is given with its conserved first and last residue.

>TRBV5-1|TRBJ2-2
CASSFRGSGTGELFF
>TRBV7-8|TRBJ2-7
CASSGKGPSSYEQYF
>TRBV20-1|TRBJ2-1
CSASLSQSSNGSSYNEQFF
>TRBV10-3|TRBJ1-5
CAICGQQDQPQHF
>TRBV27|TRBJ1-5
CASSPTGAAQHF
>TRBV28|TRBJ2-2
CASSPATGELFF
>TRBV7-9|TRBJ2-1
CASSLRQRVGNEQFF
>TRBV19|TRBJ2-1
CASKSASGRVNNEQFF
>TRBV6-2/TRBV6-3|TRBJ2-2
CASSYRTSAGTGELFF
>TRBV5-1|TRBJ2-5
CASSTMTGGKTQYF
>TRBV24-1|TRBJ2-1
CATSGTGSYNEQFF
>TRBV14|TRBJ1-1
CASSLPTGLGTEAFF
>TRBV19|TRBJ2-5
CASSINLSKTQYF
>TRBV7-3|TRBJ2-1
CASSFRLATSYNEQFF
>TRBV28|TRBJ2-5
CASSPQETSGETQYF
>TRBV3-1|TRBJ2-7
CASSQFPGYEQYF
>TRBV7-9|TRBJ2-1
CASSLALTGTTSYNEQFF
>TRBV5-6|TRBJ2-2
CASSLRAETNTGELFF
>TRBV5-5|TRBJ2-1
CASRTGTGGPLSYNEQFF
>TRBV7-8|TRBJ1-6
CASSSDRDSPLHF
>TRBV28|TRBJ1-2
CASSLSAGSMGYTF
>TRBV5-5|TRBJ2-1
CASSLSPSGYNEQFF
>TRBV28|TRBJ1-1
CASSLGLGAFF
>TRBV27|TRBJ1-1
CASSERTGGTEAFF
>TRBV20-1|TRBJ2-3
CSALDYQADTQYF
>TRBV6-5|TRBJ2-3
CASSYGTRVTDTQYF
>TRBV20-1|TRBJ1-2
CSEELVYGYTF
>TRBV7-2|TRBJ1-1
CASSLFQGVAEAFF
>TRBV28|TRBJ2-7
CASSGGSREAYEQYF
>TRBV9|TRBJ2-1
CASSVERDSYNEQFF
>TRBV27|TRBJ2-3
CASSPGTTSTDTQYF
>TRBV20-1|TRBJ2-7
CSATQHPPYEQYF
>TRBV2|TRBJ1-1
CASSEADGKAFF
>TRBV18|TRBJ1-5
CASSQGGAQHF
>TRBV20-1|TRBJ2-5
CSASGRGLETQYF
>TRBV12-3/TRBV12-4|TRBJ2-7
CASSLGQTRRNYF
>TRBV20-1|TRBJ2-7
CSATTDRDSNEQYF
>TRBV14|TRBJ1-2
CASSPMTGIGGYTF
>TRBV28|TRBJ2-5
CASSSSGETQYF
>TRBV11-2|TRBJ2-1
CASGLGANEQFF
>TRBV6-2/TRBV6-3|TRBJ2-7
CASSYTGRAYEQYF
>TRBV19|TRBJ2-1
CASRPRGGIYNEQFF
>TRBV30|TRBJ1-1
CAWALWGANTNTEAFF
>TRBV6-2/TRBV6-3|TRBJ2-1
CASSWGGSYNEQFF
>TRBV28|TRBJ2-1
CASSTSTPDNEQFF
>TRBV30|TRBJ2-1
CAWSVYVGNEQFF
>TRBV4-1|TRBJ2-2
CASSPPTETGELFF
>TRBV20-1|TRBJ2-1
CSARGIAASLTYNEQFF
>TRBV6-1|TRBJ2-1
CASSGRTGQMRNEQFF
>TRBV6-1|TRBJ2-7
CASRDRDRGNEQYF
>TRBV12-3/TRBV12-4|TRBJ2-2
CASSSQRGGELFF
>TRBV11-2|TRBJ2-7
CASSFSGTGNYEQYF
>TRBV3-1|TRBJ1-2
CASSQGTGAGYTF
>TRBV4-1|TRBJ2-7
CASSHPGTRNSEQYF
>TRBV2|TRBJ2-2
CASSRERIGLSGGELFF